Each of the 25 T cell receptor beta chains below was sequenced from the same sample in a study of blood T cell repertoires in COVID-19. Assay: immunoSEQ multiplex PCR; the TCRdb copy retains only in-frame clones and omits some. The top ten hold less than 10% of the sample, which has roughly 150,000 clones, 70% to 90% seen once. The sequenced material came from peripheral blood. All receptors come from a woman aged 55-69 years with COVID-19, enrolled during active disease.

Here the CDR3 reads CASSIARREPRDEQFF. CDR3 coding DNA: TGTGCCAGTAGTATAGCAAGACGGGAGCCGAGGGATGAGCAGTTCTTC. The chain employs TRBV19 and TRBJ2-1, with TRBD2 as a possible D gene (6 bases). Per the germline V gene, CDR1 is LNHDA and CDR2 is SQIVND (reference sequence). The V end was cut by 1 base, the J end by 8 bases, with 18 bases between. The CDR3 extends over 16 amino acids.

This clone has a single count. A read error may produce the germline difference seen at one junction end. Other nucleotide sequences in the sample specify the same CDR3. This chain uses TRBV7-7 with TRBJ2-3, with D tentatively TRBD2 (6 bases). Germline loops: CDR1 SSHAT, CDR2 FNYEAQ (reference sequence). CDR3 length equals 14 residues. This CDR3 reads CASSLTGGTDTQYF. CDR3 DNA sequence: TGTGCTAGCAGCTTAACGGGGGGCACAGATACGCAGTATTTT. Combining the CDR3 with reference TRBV7-7 and TRBJ2-3 gives the whole variable domain GAGVSQSPRYKVTKRGQDVTLRCDPISSHATLYWYQQALGQGPEFLTYFNYEAQPDKSGLPSDRFSAERPEGSISTLTIQRTEQRDSAMYRCASSLTGGTDTQYFGPGTRLTVL.

The V gene is TRBV7-2, the J gene TRBJ1-2; D is unclear. In germline, CDR1 is SGHTA, CDR2 FQGNSA. V shed 0 bases and J shed 4 bases, with 6 bases lying between them. The length of the CDR3 is 13 residues. The CDR3 coding sequence is TGTGCCAGCAGCTTAGCCGGTCTCTATGGCTACACCTTC. Protein product: CASSLAGLYGYTF. Variable domain in full (rest from reference TRBV7-2 and TRBJ1-2): GAGVSQSPSNKVTEKGKDVELRCDPISGHTALYWYRQSLGQGLEFLIYFQGNSAPDKSGLPSDRFSAERTGGSVSTLTIQRTQQEDSAVYLCASSLAGLYGYTFGSGTRLTVV.

The chain links TRBV6-5 to TRBJ2-5; no firm D call. Trimming removed 0 bases at V and 2 bases at J, with 7 bases between. Germline V gene sequence: CDR1 MNHEY, CDR2 SVGAGI. The CDR3 is 14 amino acids. In nucleotides, the CDR3 is TGTGCCAGCAGTTACTCGGGCAGACAAGAGACCCAGTACTTC. Amino acids: CASSYSGRQETQYF.

V usage is TRBV5-8 and J usage is TRBJ1-1; the match to TRBD1 covers 8 bases. The V and J ends lost 2 bases and 10 bases, in that order; junction bases with no gene match: 16. The CDR3 contains 16 residues. Germline-derived CDR1 and CDR2 are SGHTS and YDEGEE. This chain's CDR3 is CASSFVGTGWNRGAFF. The CDR3 DNA reads as TGTGCCAGCAGCTTCGTTGGGACAGGCTGGAACCGGGGAGCTTTCTTT.

This chain joins TRBV6-5 and TRBJ1-5; D may be TRBD1 (5 bases). The CDR3 length is 15 residues. Deletions cut 6 bases from V and 2 bases from J, with 14 bases between. CDR1 MNHEY and CDR2 SVGAGI come from the germline V gene. In nucleotides, the CDR3 is TGTGCCAGCAGGCAACCAGGGATGGGCAATCAGCCCCAGCATTTT. This encodes CASRQPGMGNQPQHF.

As DNA, the CDR3 is TGTGCCAGTAGGGGCAGGACTATCTATGGCTACACCTTC. This gives the protein CASRGRTIYGYTF. J is TRBJ1-2 and V is TRBV19; D gene unclear. Germline V CDR1 and CDR2: LNHDA, SQIVND (reference sequence). The CDR3 contains 13 residues. V was shortened by 6 bases and J by 4 bases, with 12 bases between the two germline ends.

Note on this clone: The sample contains more than one DNA sequence encoding this CDR3. This chain links TRBV3-1 (or the pseudogene TRBV3-2) with TRBJ1-3, with 7 nucleotides matching TRBD1. Losses at the gene ends were 1 base for V and 1 base for J; bases not matched to a gene: 1. Germline-derived CDR1 and CDR2 are LGHDT and YNNKEL (reference sequence). The CDR3 has 15 residues. CDR3 amino acids: CASSQVRGSGNTIYF. In DNA form, the CDR3 reads TGTGCCAGCAGCCAAGTCAGGGGGTCTGGAAACACCATATATTTT.

V is TRBV5-1 and J is TRBJ2-5, with D perhaps matching TRBD1 (6 bases). Trimming removed 4 bases from V and 2 bases from J, with 15 bases in between. CDR1 is SGHRS, CDR2 YFSETQ, per germline. The CDR3 is 15 amino acids. DNA for the CDR3: TGCGCCAGCAGCAGGACGGACAGTCGACAAGAGACCCAGTACTTC. Translating gives CASSRTDSRQETQYF. Together with reference TRBV5-1 and TRBJ2-5, the CDR3 gives the full variable domain: KAGVTQTPRYLIKTRGQQVTLSCSPISGHRSVSWYQQTPGQGLQFLFEYFSETQRNKGNFPGRFSGRQFSNSRSEMNVSTLELGDSALYLCASSRTDSRQETQYFGPGTRLLVL.

The chain couples TRBV7-9 to TRBJ2-1; TRBD2 matches at 11 bases. Germline-derived CDR1 and CDR2 are SEHNR and FQNEAQ (reference sequence). The CDR3 length is 15 residues. V lost 5 bases and J lost 6; bases outside the gene matches: 6. The CDR3 reads CASSPLAGGSNEQFF. CDR3 in DNA: TGTGCCAGCAGCCCGTTAGCGGGAGGGTCCAATGAGCAGTTCTTC.

This chain links TRBV5-1 with TRBJ1-1, with D maybe TRBD1 (6 bases). The CDR3 runs to 16 residues. Looked up from germline, CDR1 is SGHRS and CDR2 is YFSETQ. Between the trimmed V and J ends, which lost 0 bases and 4 bases, there was a span of 16 bases. CDR3 sequence: CASSLAGVITSTEAFF. The CDR3 DNA follows: TGCGCCAGCAGCTTGGCAGGGGTGATCACTTCCACTGAAGCTTTCTTT.

The genes are TRBV5-4 and TRBJ2-1, with 10 nucleotides matching TRBD2. CDR1 is SGHNT, CDR2 YYREEE, per germline (reference sequence). V lost 3 bases, J lost 7 bases, and 7 bases stayed unmatched. CDR3 length: 15 residues. The DNA of the CDR3 is TGTGCCAGCAGCTCTCCTAGCGGGAGCACGAATGAGCAGTTCTTC. Translating gives CASSSPSGSTNEQFF. The complete variable domain, with remaining parts taken from reference TRBV5-4 and TRBJ2-1, reads ETGVTQSPTHLIKTRGQQVTLRCSSQSGHNTVSWYQQALGQGPQFIFQYYREEENGRGNFPPRFSGLQFPNYSSELNVNALELDDSALYLCASSSPSGSTNEQFFGPGTRLTVL.

The chain has TRBV9 and TRBJ1-1; maybe TRBD1 (6 bases). CDR1 and CDR2 (germline): SGDLS, YYNGEE. This CDR3 is 15 amino acids long. Trimming shortened V by 2 bases and J by 4 bases, and 15 bases separated the two germline ends. The CDR3: CASSVGGQGSTEAFF. DNA of the CDR3: TGTGCCAGCAGCGTCGGGGGGCAGGGGAGCACTGAAGCTTTCTTT.

The chain uses TRBV6-1 and TRBJ1-5; no firm D call. Germline V lookup: CDR1 MNHNS, CDR2 SASEGT. The CDR3 length is 15 residues. Between the trimmed V and J ends, which lost 2 bases and 0 bases, there was a span of 8 bases. CDR3 sequence (DNA): TGTGCCAGCAGTGAAATCTATCTTAGCAATCAGCCCCAGCATTTT. Its translation is CASSEIYLSNQPQHF.

This rearrangement joins TRBV7-3 to TRBJ2-7; 9 bases agree with TRBD1. There are 16 residues in the CDR3. Trimming removed 1 base from V and 5 bases from J; junction bases left unmatched: 9. Germline V gene sequence: CDR1 SGHTA, CDR2 FQGTGA. The CDR3, as DNA: TGTGCCAGCAGCTTAAGCCCCGGGACAGGGACAAACGAGCAGTACTTC. Amino acids: CASSLSPGTGTNEQYF.

V gene TRBV7-7 combines with J gene TRBJ2-5; tentative D call: TRBD2 (6 bases). The germline V gene encodes CDR1 SSHAT and CDR2 FNYEAQ (reference sequence). The length of the CDR3 is 13 residues. CDR3 loop: CASGNSHQETQYF. The CDR3 nucleotides read TGTGCTAGCGGTAACAGTCACCAAGAGACCCAGTACTTC.

This chain uses TRBV6-5 with TRBJ1-6, with TRBD1 matching over 9 bases. CDR3 length: 14 residues. Germline loops: CDR1 MNHEY, CDR2 SVGAGI. J gave up 10 bases and V 7 bases, and 8 bases lay outside the gene matches. In DNA, the CDR3 is TGTGCCAGCACCCCGACAGGGGGTCGCTCACCCCTCCACTTT. Translated, it gives CASTPTGGRSPLHF.

This rearrangement joins TRBV7-6 to TRBJ1-2; TRBD1 aligns across 9 bases. The CDR3 is 15 residues long. The ends lost 2 bases at V and 3 bases at J; junction bases unmatched: 4. Germline values: CDR1 SGHVS, CDR2 FNYEAQ. In DNA form, the CDR3 reads TGTGCCAGCAGCTTATCCGGGACAGGGTACTATGGCTACACCTTC. It codes for CASSLSGTGYYGYTF.

The J gene is TRBJ2-7, the V gene TRBV5-1; 9 nucleotides match TRBD2. Germline CDR1 SGHRS, CDR2 YFSETQ. Trimming removed 4 bases from V and 8 bases from J; junction bases left unmatched: 10. CDR3 length: 14 amino acids. The CDR3 sequence is CASSIVAGENQQYF. As DNA, the CDR3 is TGCGCCAGCAGCATAGTAGCGGGAGAAAACCAGCAGTACTTC.

DNA of the CDR3: TGTGCCAGCAGCCAAGAATACAGGGGAACTGAAGCTTTCTTT. Encoded protein: CASSQEYRGTEAFF. V usage is TRBV3-1 (or the pseudogene TRBV3-2) and J usage is TRBJ1-1; 7 bases line up with TRBD1. The CDR3 totals 14 residues. Germline loops: CDR1 LGHDT, CDR2 YNNKEL (reference sequence). V dropped 0 bases and J dropped 5; count of bases not matched to a gene: 3.

The chain combines TRBV3-1 (or the pseudogene TRBV3-2) with TRBJ2-4, with D perhaps matching TRBD2 (5 bases). CDR1 is LGHDT, CDR2 YNNKEL, per germline (reference sequence). Trimming pared 3 bases from V and 3 bases from J, leaving 6 bases between. The CDR3 has 13 amino acids. CDR3 in amino acids: CASSQRVKNIQYF. The CDR3 DNA reads as TGTGCCAGCAGCCAGAGGGTCAAAAACATTCAGTACTTC.

The V and J genes are TRBV25-1 and TRBJ1-1; D unresolved. CDR1 MGHDK and CDR2 SYGVNS come from the germline V gene. The CDR3 has 13 amino acids. Trimming took 2 bases from V and 9 from J, leaving 13 bases between them. The DNA of the CDR3 is TGTGCCAGCAGTGAAAATAGTGGGAGGAAAGCTTTCTTT. It is translated as CASSENSGRKAFF.

The chain is built from TRBV5-1 and TRBJ1-4; the D is unclear. Trimming removed 4 bases from V and 7 bases from J, with 23 bases in between. The length of the CDR3 is 17 residues. CDR1 is SGHRS, CDR2 YFSETQ, per germline. The CDR3, as DNA: TGCGCCAGCAGCCTGCGAGCACGCTTCGAGGTTGGTGAAAAACTGTTTTTT. Protein product: CASSLRARFEVGEKLFF.

The genes are TRBV3-1 (or the pseudogene TRBV3-2) and TRBJ2-1; D may be TRBD2 (7 bases). Deletions cut 2 bases from V and 9 bases from J, with 14 bases between. Germline CDR1 and CDR2: LGHDT and YNNKEL (reference sequence). This CDR3 region has 14 residues. The CDR3: CASSQLGGAGEQFF. DNA of the CDR3: TGTGCCAGCAGCCAACTTGGGGGGGCGGGTGAGCAGTTCTTC.

The CDR3 sequence: CASSSRGRNEQYF. The CDR3 DNA follows: TGTGCCAGCAGTTCCAGGGGGCGTAACGAGCAGTACTTC. The chain joins TRBV6-5 to TRBJ2-7; 8 bases align to TRBD1. J lost 5 bases, V lost 4 bases, and 4 bases had no gene match. The CDR3 extends over 13 amino acids. The germline CDR1 and CDR2 sequences are MNHEY and SVGAGI.